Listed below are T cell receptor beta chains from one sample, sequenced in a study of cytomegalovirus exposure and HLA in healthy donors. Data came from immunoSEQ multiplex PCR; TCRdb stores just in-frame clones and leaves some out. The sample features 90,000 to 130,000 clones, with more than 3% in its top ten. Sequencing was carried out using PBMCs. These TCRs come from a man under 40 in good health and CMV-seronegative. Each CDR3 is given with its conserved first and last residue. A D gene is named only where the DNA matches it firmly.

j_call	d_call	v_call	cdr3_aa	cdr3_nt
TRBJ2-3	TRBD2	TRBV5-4	CASSSGLAGGRADTQYF	TGTGCCAGCAGCTCGGGACTAGCGGGGGGCAGGGCAGATACGCAGTATTTT
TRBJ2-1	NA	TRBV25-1	CASSGSGVNEQFF	TGTGCCAGCAGTGGGTCGGGGGTGAATGAGCAGTTCTTC
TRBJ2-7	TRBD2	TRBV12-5	CASGLSTPSAGEHSYEQYF	TGTGCTAGTGGTTTGTCAACCCCCTCTGCGGGGGAACACTCCTACGAGCAGTACTTC
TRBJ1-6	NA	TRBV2	CASSHGAGRSSYNSPLHF	TGTGCCAGCAGTCATGGGGCAGGACGGAGCTCCTATAATTCACCCCTCCACTTT
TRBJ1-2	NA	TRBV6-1	CASSPRQTYGYTF	TGTGCCAGCAGCCCCCGACAAACCTATGGCTACACCTTC
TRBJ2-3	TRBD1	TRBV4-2	CASSPWTGAADTQYF	TGTGCCAGCAGCCCATGGACAGGGGCTGCAGATACGCAGTATTTT
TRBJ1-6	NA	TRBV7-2	CASSLDFSPLHF	TGTGCCAGCAGCTTGGACTTTTCACCCCTCCACTTT
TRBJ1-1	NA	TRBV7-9	CASSLALGQKMNTEAFF	TGTGCCAGCAGCTTAGCGCTTGGGCAGAAGATGAACACTGAAGCTTTCTTT
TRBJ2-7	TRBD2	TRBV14	CASSRAGGTYEQYF	TGTGCCAGCAGCCGAGCGGGGGGCACCTACGAGCAGTACTTC
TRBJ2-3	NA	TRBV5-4	CASSLMGRGYSTDTQYF	TGTGCCAGCAGCTTGATGGGGCGTGGGTATAGCACAGATACGCAGTATTTT
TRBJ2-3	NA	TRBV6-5	CASSSYREDTQYF	TGTGCCAGCAGTTCGTACAGGGAAGATACGCAGTATTTT